This TCR beta chain was recovered during a study of CD8+ T cells in alopecia areata. V lost 0 bases, J lost 4 bases, and 4 bases stayed unmatched. This CDR3 has 16 amino acids. Germline CDR1 is GTSNPN and CDR2 is SVGIG (reference sequence). cDNA reverse transcribed from extracted RNA served as the sequencing template. Sequenced by immunoSEQ multiplex PCR; TCRdb stores in-frame clones only, minus some. Of about 200,000 clones listed, around three fifths are singletons. This receptor was taken from a human donor with alopecia areata. This sample comprised CD4+ T cells sorted from blood, obtained at week 0. The chain links TRBV30 to TRBJ2-1; 12 bases are a match to TRBD2. The CDR3 nucleotides are TGTGCCTGGAGTGTACTGACTAGCGGGAGATACAATGAGCAGTTCTTC. The encoded protein is CAWSVLTSGRYNEQFF.